This entry lists 18 T cell receptor beta chains sequenced from one sample in a study of T cells in Graves' hyperthyroidism and ophthalmopathy. RNA transcripts gave rise to amplified TCR beta CDR3 regions. The TCR CDR3 first-round RT-PCR relied on the HTBI primer set. TCRdb ran MiXCR on the multiplex PCR reads and lists one entry per CDR3 protein. The sample holds roughly 500,000 distinct CDR3 sequences, around a quarter seen once. Sequencing was done on a sample of blood. The receptors here all came from a woman in her thirties with Graves' ophthalmopathy.

This clonotype was detected many times. J is TRBJ2-5 and V is TRBV6-5; D not resolved. The germline gives CDR1 MNHEY, CDR2 SVGAGI. Trimming left V 4 bases short and J 2 bases short, with 14 bases between. This CDR3 region has 15 residues. DNA for the CDR3: TGTGCCAGCAGTTCCCCGGACCAAGGACAAGAGACCCAGTACTTC. Its translation is CASSSPDQGQETQYF.

The sample holds a few counts of this clonotype. The chain employs TRBV25-1 and TRBJ1-2; D not resolved. CDR1 is MGHDK and CDR2 is SYGVNS in the germline V gene. CDR3 size: 12 residues. Trimming cost V 10 bases and J 4 bases, with 13 bases left between them. The CDR3 reads CAKRARSYGYTF. In nucleotides, the CDR3 is TGTGCCAAACGAGCCCGATCCTATGGCTACACCTTC.

With respect to this clonotype: Possible read error: a much larger clone is one base away. V is TRBV9 and J is TRBJ2-7; D not resolved. V shed 0 bases and J shed 1 base, with 8 bases lying between them. The CDR3 has 14 residues. Germline values: CDR1 SGDLS, CDR2 YYNGEE. The CDR3 region has the DNA TGTGCCAGCAGCGTAGCCGAAGGGTCCTACGAGCAGTACGTC. This codes for CASSVAEGSYEQYV.

This clonotype has a handful of counts. This rearrangement joins TRBV6-1 to TRBJ1-1; 7 nucleotides agree with TRBD1. CDR3 length equals 17 residues. V was pared by 1 base and J by 4 bases, with 12 bases of the junction left unmatched. Germline CDR1 reads MNHNS; CDR2 reads SASEGT. The CDR3 sequence: CASSEEAGTATGTEAFF. For the CDR3, the DNA is TGTGCCAGCAGTGAAGAGGCTGGGACAGCGACGGGCACTGAAGCTTTCTTT.

There are many counts of this clonotype. The CDR3 DNA sequence: TGTGCCAGCAGTACTCGACAGGGGTGGGGCTATGGCTACACCTTC. Protein sequence: CASSTRQGWGYGYTF. V is TRBV6-5 and J is TRBJ1-2; 8 bases map to TRBD1. The germline V gene has CDR1 MNHEY and CDR2 SVGAGI. Unmatched junction bases numbered 9, after V lost 5 bases and J lost 4 bases. The CDR3 extends over 15 amino acids.

This clonotype was recorded at least ten times. The V and J genes are TRBV7-3 and TRBJ1-1; a weak D match, TRBD1 (5 bases). Germline CDR1 reads SGHTA; CDR2 reads FQGTGA. V was trimmed by 5 bases and J by 4 bases, leaving 14 bases between them. This CDR3 has 14 amino acids. DNA for the CDR3: TGTGCCAGCAGCCGTCTCCCAGGGAGCACTGAAGCTTTCTTT. It is translated as CASSRLPGSTEAFF.

This chain joins TRBV6-2 or TRBV6-3 and TRBJ1-6, with TRBD1 identical over 7 bases. The V gene's germline CDR1 is MNHEY and CDR2 SVGEGT. The CDR3 runs 15 residues. After removal of 7 bases from V and 10 bases from J, the junction contained 13 bases not matched to a gene. CDR3 in amino acids: CASTAPDRVGSPLHF. CDR3 bases: TGTGCCAGCACCGCTCCAGACAGGGTGGGGTCACCCCTCCACTTT.

This clonotype was seen repeatedly, ten times or more. The V and J genes are TRBV28 and TRBJ1-2; D remains unclear. The ends were cut back, 5 bases at V and 1 base at J, with 11 bases in the middle. CDR3 length equals 14 residues. Germline V gene lookup returns CDR1 MDHEN and CDR2 SYDVKM. The CDR3 here is CASSLLGNNYGYTF. CDR3 coding DNA: TGTGCCAGCAGTCTTTTGGGGAATAACTATGGCTACACCTTC.

This clonotype has more than one count but fewer than ten. A much larger clone sits a single nucleotide away, making a read error possible. This sequence joins TRBV14 and TRBJ1-2; D gene unclear. CDR1 and CDR2 (germline): SGHDN, FVKESK. The CDR3 contains 14 residues. In DNA, the CDR3 is TGTGCCAGCAACCAAGAATTAGGTCGGGGTGGCTACACCTTC. It is translated as CASNQELGRGGYTF. Supplemented by reference TRBV14 and TRBJ1-2, the full variable domain reads EAGVTQFPSHSVIEKGQTVTLRCDPISGHDNLYWYRRVMGKEIKFLLHFVKESKQDESGMPNNRFLAERTGGTYSTLKVQPAELEDSGVYFCASNQELGRGGYTFGSGTRLTVV.

There are many counts of this clonotype. The chain recombines TRBV5-6 with TRBJ1-1; TRBD1 matches 7 bases. Losses at the gene ends were 4 bases for V and 0 bases for J; bases not matched to a gene: 3. In germline, CDR1 is SGHDT, CDR2 YYEEEE. This CDR3 region has 14 residues. DNA of the CDR3: TGTGCCAGCAGCGTGGGACAGTTGAACACTGAAGCTTTCTTT. As protein: CASSVGQLNTEAFF.

This clonotype has a count of ten or more. This chain links TRBV6-1 with TRBJ2-7; D remains ambiguous. Germline lookup yields CDR1 MNHNS and CDR2 SASEGT. The CDR3 length is 15 residues. V lost 2 bases, J lost 3 bases, and 14 bases lay in between. The CDR3 bases are TGTGCCAGCAGTGAATTTGAGACTGGACGCTACGAGCAGTACTTC. This sequence encodes CASSEFETGRYEQYF.

This clonotype has ten or more counts. The chain has TRBV13 and TRBJ2-5, with no clear D. The CDR3 is made up of 12 amino acids. Germline CDR1 reads PRHDT; CDR2 reads FYEKMQ (reference sequence). V lost 4 bases to trimming and J lost 5 bases, with 8 bases between them. The CDR3 loop is CASSYLQETQYF. The CDR3 nucleotides read TGTGCCAGCAGCTACCTTCAGGAGACCCAGTACTTC.

This clonotype was recorded once. The chain is built from TRBV6-5 and TRBJ2-6; the D is unclear. CDR3 length equals 15 residues. The ends were cut back, 2 bases at V and 0 bases at J, with 5 bases in the middle. Germline lookup yields CDR1 MNHEY and CDR2 SVGAGI. The CDR3 here is CASSYVLSGANVLTF. CDR3 in DNA: TGTGCCAGCAGTTACGTCCTCTCTGGGGCCAACGTCCTGACTTTC.

V is TRBV19 and J is TRBJ2-7; possibly TRBD1 or TRBD2 for D (5 bases each). There are 15 residues in the CDR3. The germline gives CDR1 LNHDA, CDR2 SQIVND (reference sequence). V was clipped by 6 bases and J by 0 bases, with 15 bases between them. CDR3 coding DNA: TGTGCCAGTAGCAACCGGGACCGGAGCTCCTACGAGCAGTACTTC. This codes for CASSNRDRSSYEQYF.

A few counts support this clonotype. V gene TRBV18 combines with J gene TRBJ1-2, with D possibly matching TRBD1 (5 bases). Germline loops: CDR1 KGHSH, CDR2 LQKENI. The CDR3 totals 13 residues. The V end lost 1 base, the J end lost 6 bases, and 9 bases lay between the germline ends. The CDR3 sequence: CASSPLRADGYTF. In DNA form, the CDR3 reads TGTGCCAGCTCACCACTCAGGGCAGATGGCTACACCTTC.

This clonotype has a count of ten or more. The rearrangement joins TRBV2 to TRBJ1-3, with D possibly TRBD1 on 5 matching bases. Trimming cost V 6 bases and J 0 bases, with 9 bases left between them. CDR3 length: 14 residues. The V gene's germline CDR1 is SNHLY and CDR2 FYNNEI. For the CDR3, the DNA is TGTGCCAGCAGGGGACGGAGCTCTGGAAACACCATATATTTT. Its protein product is CASRGRSSGNTIYF. Drawing the rest from reference TRBV2 and TRBJ1-3, the complete variable domain is EPEVTQTPSHQVTQMGQEVILRCVPISNHLYFYWYRQILGQKVEFLVSFYNNEISEKSEIFDDQFSVERPDGSNFTLKIRSTKLEDSAMYFCASRGRSSGNTIYFGEGSWLTVV.

This clonotype was found a few times. V usage is TRBV6-2 or TRBV6-3 and J usage is TRBJ2-7, with TRBD2 identical over 9 bases. Germline V lookup: CDR1 MNHEY, CDR2 SVGEGT. Unmatched junction bases numbered 12, after V lost 7 bases and J lost 2 bases. The CDR3 is 16 amino acids. The CDR3 protein is CASTDRGTSHTYEQYF. The CDR3 nucleotides are TGTGCCAGCACCGACCGGGGGACTAGCCACACCTACGAGCAGTACTTC.

This clonotype was picked up a small number of times. The chain is built from TRBV7-6 and TRBJ1-1; 8 nucleotides match TRBD1. With 1 base clipped from V and 6 bases from J, the junction kept 10 bases outside the gene matches. CDR3 length equals 16 residues. CDR1 is SGHVS, CDR2 FNYEAQ, per germline. In DNA form, the CDR3 reads TGTGCCAGCAGCTTAGTCAGGGAGACAGGGGTCGCTGAAGCTTTCTTT. It specifies CASSLVRETGVAEAFF.